These T cell receptor beta chains were read from a single sample in a study of blood T cells in healthy people across ages. TCRdb reanalysed the 5' RACE reads using MiXCR and keeps one entry per CDR3 protein. The data contain some 760,000 distinct CDR3 sequences, 20% to 30% of them singletons. Separately, the same data were catalogued under a study of T cells of mothers and their children.

The sequenced material came from blood. These TCRs come from a boy aged 5-17 years in good health. The conserved cysteine and the conserved F or W are not part of the CDR3 here.

>TRBV7-8|TRBJ2-5
ASSLPGQGPSQETQY
>TRBV29-1|TRBJ2-4
SVGTVTKNIQY
>TRBV10-3|TRBJ2-5
ATRGEETQY
>TRBV4-3|TRBJ1-6
ASSQAGPKGKVSPLH
>TRBV29-1|TRBJ1-3
SVELLRDSSGNTIY
>TRBV5-6|TRBJ2-7
ASSLAGGLYYEQY
>TRBV5-1|TRBJ2-4
ASSPAGDRVEVGSKNIQY
>TRBV4-2|TRBJ2-7
ASSQEFGTTSSYEQY
>TRBV27|TRBJ2-2
ASSTDRTPNTGELF
>TRBV6-5|TRBJ1-2
ASSLMFESGSNGYT
>TRBV7-2|TRBJ1-4
ASSLVMQGETTNEKLF
>TRBV7-2|TRBJ2-3
ASISSGGAMGTQY
>TRBV7-2|TRBJ2-7
ASSLEGRREQY
>TRBV12-3/TRBV12-4|TRBJ2-7
ASSFSPGADEQY
>TRBV6-5|TRBJ2-5
ASSSGRGRETQY
>TRBV6-1|TRBJ1-1
ASTGVTTEAF
>TRBV11-2|TRBJ2-5
ASSLGQGVETQY
>TRBV5-1|NA
ASSSGDRTYYEQY
>TRBV19|TRBJ1-2
ASSVSTGNLYGYT
>TRBV28|TRBJ2-2
ASRAGTGAGELF